This T cell receptor beta chain stems from a study of T cell responses to AZD1222 COVID-19 vaccine. This clone was found a few times. Sequencing was performed with immunoSEQ multiplex PCR; in TCRdb, only in-frame clones are kept and a portion is missing. The sample gives 89,000 or so clones, roughly 88% of which show up once; about 16% is in the top ten. Germline V gene data show CDR1 as MDHEN and CDR2 as SYDVKM. This CDR3 region has 11 residues. V dropped 7 bases and J dropped 0 bases, with 3 bases sitting between them. The source material was peripheral blood, sampled on day 0 of AZD1222 vaccination. V usage is TRBV28 and J usage is TRBJ1-1; D unresolved. The receptor was isolated from an adult in good health. For the CDR3, the DNA is TGTGCCAGCATCATGAACACTGAAGCTTTCTTT. Its protein product is CASIMNTEAFF.